A selection of T cell receptor beta chains follows, all from one sample in a study of identical twins. TCRdb processed the 5' RACE reads anew with MiXCR; each CDR3 protein has one entry. The sample includes roughly 250,000 distinct CDR3 sequences, 5.5% to 8% of them seen just once. These sequences were also reported in another study, on yellow fever vaccine responses in identical twins.

The sample was memory (CD45RO+) T cells sorted from blood. These receptors were taken from a woman aged 18-30 years in good health. Both conserved end residues are part of each CDR3. The D gene is left open where the match is weak. The size field is filled for only some rows; it gives once, few, many or a size class.

clone_size: many
j_call: TRBJ2-1
d_call: -
v_call: TRBV20-1
cdr3_nt: TGCAGTGCCATACTCCGGGACCTAGCAACGCATGAGCAGTTCTTC
cdr3_aa: CSAILRDLATHEQFF

clone_size: -
j_call: TRBJ1-1
d_call: -
v_call: TRBV5-1
cdr3_nt: TGCGCCAGCAGCTGGCGGGGCACTGAAGCTTTCTTT
cdr3_aa: CASSWRGTEAFF

clone_size: many
j_call: TRBJ2-1
d_call: TRBD1
v_call: TRBV2
cdr3_nt: TGTGCCAGCAGTGAAGAGGGGGCATACAATGAGCAGTTCTTC
cdr3_aa: CASSEEGAYNEQFF

clone_size: -
j_call: TRBJ2-3
d_call: TRBD2
v_call: TRBV4-1
cdr3_nt: TGCGCCAGCAGCTCAGCGGCGGGAGGGTCAGATACGCAGTATTTT
cdr3_aa: CASSSAAGGSDTQYF

clone_size: -
j_call: TRBJ2-4
d_call: -
v_call: TRBV20-1
cdr3_nt: TGCAGTGCTACAGGGGTGGGTTCTGCCAAAAACATTCAGTACTTC
cdr3_aa: CSATGVGSAKNIQYF

clone_size: many
j_call: TRBJ1-1
d_call: -
v_call: TRBV11-2
cdr3_nt: TGTGCCAGCAGCCCCAGGACCCCGAACACTGAAGCTTTCTTT
cdr3_aa: CASSPRTPNTEAFF

clone_size: few
j_call: TRBJ2-7
d_call: -
v_call: TRBV12-3/TRBV12-4
cdr3_nt: TGTGCCAGCAGTGATAGAATTTCCTACGAGCAGTACTTC
cdr3_aa: CASSDRISYEQYF

clone_size: few
j_call: TRBJ2-5
d_call: -
v_call: TRBV7-2
cdr3_nt: TGTGCCAGCAGCTTAGTCGGGGGTCGGGAGACCCAGTACTTC
cdr3_aa: CASSLVGGRETQYF

clone_size: few
j_call: TRBJ1-2
d_call: -
v_call: TRBV7-6
cdr3_nt: TGTGCCAGCAGCCCCCGGGACGCTAACTATGGCTACACCTTC
cdr3_aa: CASSPRDANYGYTF

clone_size: -
j_call: TRBJ2-6
d_call: -
v_call: TRBV3-1
cdr3_nt: TGTGCCAGCAGCCAAGGGTCCACAGCTGGGGCCAACGTCCTGACTTTC
cdr3_aa: CASSQGSTAGANVLTF

clone_size: few
j_call: TRBJ2-2
d_call: -
v_call: TRBV7-9
cdr3_nt: TGTGCCAGCAGCCAACCGGGATCCCAAACAAACACCGGGGAGCTGTTTTTT
cdr3_aa: CASSQPGSQTNTGELFF

clone_size: -
j_call: TRBJ2-3
d_call: -
v_call: TRBV20-1
cdr3_nt: TGCTGTGCTAGAGATGGGAAATCTAGCGCTGCCGATACGCAGTATTTT
cdr3_aa: CCARDGKSSAADTQYF

clone_size: -
j_call: TRBJ2-1
d_call: -
v_call: TRBV5-5
cdr3_nt: TGTGCCAGCAGCTTGTTCGGGGTTGGTAACAATGAGCAGTTCTTC
cdr3_aa: CASSLFGVGNNEQFF

clone_size: few
j_call: TRBJ2-1
d_call: -
v_call: TRBV5-4
cdr3_nt: TGTGCCAGCAGGGGAGCGACTGAGCAGTTCTTC
cdr3_aa: CASRGATEQFF

clone_size: -
j_call: TRBJ2-2
d_call: -
v_call: TRBV5-1
cdr3_nt: TGCGCCAGCAGATTGAGCGGACCGAACACCGGGGAGCTGTTTTTT
cdr3_aa: CASRLSGPNTGELFF

clone_size: few
j_call: TRBJ2-6
d_call: -
v_call: TRBV20-1
cdr3_nt: TGCAGTGCTAGGGGTAGCTCTGGGGCCAACGTCCTGACTTTC
cdr3_aa: CSARGSSGANVLTF

clone_size: many
j_call: TRBJ1-1
d_call: -
v_call: TRBV18
cdr3_nt: TGTGCCAGCTCACTTAGGAGCATGAACACTGAAGCTTTCTTT
cdr3_aa: CASSLRSMNTEAFF

clone_size: -
j_call: TRBJ2-6
d_call: -
v_call: TRBV13
cdr3_nt: TGTGCCAGCAGGCGGCAGGGACTCTCTGGGGCCAACGTCCTGACTTTC
cdr3_aa: CASRRQGLSGANVLTF

clone_size: few
j_call: TRBJ2-6
d_call: TRBD1
v_call: TRBV6-2/TRBV6-3
cdr3_nt: TGTGCCAGCAGCCGATCCGGGACAGGGGTTCGGGCTGGGGCCAACGTCCTGACTTTC
cdr3_aa: CASSRSGTGVRAGANVLTF

clone_size: many
j_call: TRBJ2-6
d_call: -
v_call: TRBV6-5
cdr3_nt: TGTGCCAGCAGTTACTCGGGAGGTTCTGGGGCCAACGTCCTGACTTTC
cdr3_aa: CASSYSGGSGANVLTF

clone_size: -
j_call: TRBJ2-1
d_call: -
v_call: TRBV7-8
cdr3_nt: TGTGCCAGCAGCCGCCAACCGGGCCCGATTTACAATGAGCAGTTCTTC
cdr3_aa: CASSRQPGPIYNEQFF

clone_size: many
j_call: TRBJ1-5
d_call: -
v_call: TRBV20-1
cdr3_nt: TGCAGTGCTGTACAAAATAGCAATCAGCCCCAGCATTTT
cdr3_aa: CSAVQNSNQPQHF

clone_size: -
j_call: TRBJ2-1
d_call: TRBD2
v_call: TRBV7-3
cdr3_nt: TGTGCCAGCAGCCTTGGGACTAGCGGGCAGAGTGAGCAGTTCTTC
cdr3_aa: CASSLGTSGQSEQFF

clone_size: many
j_call: TRBJ2-3
d_call: TRBD2
v_call: TRBV2
cdr3_nt: TGTGCCAGCAGTTTACTAGCGGGAGGGCCGTCAGATACGCAGTATTTT
cdr3_aa: CASSLLAGGPSDTQYF

clone_size: few
j_call: TRBJ2-3
d_call: TRBD2
v_call: TRBV4-1
cdr3_nt: TGCGCCAGCAGCCAAGAGTGGCTAGCGGAGATCACAGATACGCAGTATTTT
cdr3_aa: CASSQEWLAEITDTQYF

clone_size: many
j_call: TRBJ2-1
d_call: -
v_call: TRBV28
cdr3_nt: TGTGCCAGCAGTTCCGGACAGTTTGGCAATGAGCAGTTCTTC
cdr3_aa: CASSSGQFGNEQFF

clone_size: many
j_call: TRBJ1-3
d_call: -
v_call: TRBV12-3/TRBV12-4
cdr3_nt: TGTGCCAGCAGATCAAACACCATATATTTT
cdr3_aa: CASRSNTIYF

clone_size: many
j_call: TRBJ2-2
d_call: TRBD2
v_call: TRBV11-2
cdr3_nt: TGTGCCAGCAGCTTAGCGGGGGGGCCGTCCGGGGAGCTGTTTTTT
cdr3_aa: CASSLAGGPSGELFF

clone_size: many
j_call: TRBJ2-2
d_call: TRBD2
v_call: TRBV6-2/TRBV6-3
cdr3_nt: TGTGCCAGCATCAGGATGGGGACTAGCGGTACGAACACCGGGGAGCTGTTTTTT
cdr3_aa: CASIRMGTSGTNTGELFF

clone_size: many
j_call: TRBJ2-7
d_call: TRBD2
v_call: TRBV5-1
cdr3_nt: TGCGCCAGCAGCTTACCGGGACTAGCGGGAGGCGAGCAGTACTTC
cdr3_aa: CASSLPGLAGGEQYF